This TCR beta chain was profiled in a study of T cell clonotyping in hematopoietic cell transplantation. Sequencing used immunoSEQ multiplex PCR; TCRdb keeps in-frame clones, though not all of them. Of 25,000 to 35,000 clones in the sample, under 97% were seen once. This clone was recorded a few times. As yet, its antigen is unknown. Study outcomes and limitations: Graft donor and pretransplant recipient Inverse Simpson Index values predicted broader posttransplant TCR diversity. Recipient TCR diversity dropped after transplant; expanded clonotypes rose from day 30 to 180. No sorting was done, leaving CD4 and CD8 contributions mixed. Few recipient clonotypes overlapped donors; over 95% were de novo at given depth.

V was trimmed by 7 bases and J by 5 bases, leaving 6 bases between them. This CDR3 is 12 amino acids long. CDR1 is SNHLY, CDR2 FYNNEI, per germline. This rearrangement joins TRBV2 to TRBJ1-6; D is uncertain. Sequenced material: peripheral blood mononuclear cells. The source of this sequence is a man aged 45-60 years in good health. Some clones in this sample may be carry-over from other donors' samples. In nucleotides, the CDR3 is TGTGCCAGCAAACAAAATAATTCACCCCTCCACTTT. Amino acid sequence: CASKQNNSPLHF.